This passage covers 7 T cell receptor beta chains from one sample sequenced in a study of shared clonotypes between healthy human individuals. The method was immunoSEQ multiplex PCR; TCRdb's version includes in-frame clones alone and lacks a portion of them. This table holds 1,400,000 or so clones, just under 99% found once. The sequenced sample consisted of naive CD4+ T cells sorted from blood. Regarding subset: CD45RA+ positively selected. The receptors originated from a man aged 30 to 39 in good health.

The CDR3 nucleotides are TGTGCCAGTAGCACCGGACAGGGTCATTTTGGCTACACCTTC. Amino acid sequence: CASSTGQGHFGYTF. V usage is TRBV19 and J usage is TRBJ1-2; TRBD1 agrees at 8 bases. In germline, CDR1 is LNHDA, CDR2 SQIVND (reference sequence). This CDR3 has 14 residues. J lost 7 bases, V lost 6 bases, and 10 bases had no gene match. Supplemented by reference TRBV19 and TRBJ1-2, the full variable domain reads DGGITQSPKYLFRKEGQNVTLSCEQNLNHDAMYWYRQDPGQGLRLIYYSQIVNDFQKGDIAEGYSVSREKKESFPLTVTSAQKNPTAFYLCASSTGQGHFGYTFGSGTRLTVV.

The V and J genes are TRBV10-3 and TRBJ2-2; possible D gene TRBD1, 5 bases. This CDR3 spans 14 amino acids. Trimming took 0 bases from V and 6 from J, leaving 8 bases between them. CDR1 ENHRY and CDR2 SYGVKD come from the germline V gene. The CDR3 loop reads CAISESQGAGELFF. Written as DNA, the CDR3 is TGTGCCATCAGTGAGTCGCAGGGCGCCGGGGAGCTGTTTTTT.

The rearrangement uses TRBV2 and TRBJ2-2; weak D call: TRBD2 (6 bases). CDR3 length: 16 residues. With 7 bases removed from V and 1 base from J, the gap between germline ends came to 16 bases. Germline V gene data show CDR1 as SNHLY and CDR2 as FYNNEI. CDR3 nucleotide sequence: TGTGCCAGCACCGGGGGACTGTCCGAGAACACCGGGGAGCTGTTTTTT. It is translated as CASTGGLSENTGELFF.

This chain links TRBV27 with TRBJ2-7; maybe TRBD1 (6 bases). With 5 bases removed from V and 3 bases from J, the gap between germline ends came to 17 bases. CDR3 length: 15 amino acids. Germline V gene data show CDR1 as MNHEY and CDR2 as SMNVEV (reference sequence). The CDR3, as DNA: TGTGCCAGCAGTCGTTATGGACAGCCTTTCTACGAGCAGTACTTC. Its translation is CASSRYGQPFYEQYF.

With respect to this clone: The sample has other DNA sequences that encode this CDR3 too. The chain has TRBV5-5 and TRBJ1-2, with 9 bases lining up with TRBD1. V was clipped by 2 bases and J by 7 bases; unmatched bases: 3. The CDR3 covers 13 residues. Germline CDR1 is SGHKS and CDR2 is YYEKEE (reference sequence). This CDR3 is CASSLQGAGGYTF. The CDR3, as DNA: TGTGCCAGCAGCTTACAGGGGGCTGGTGGCTACACCTTC.

The chain carries TRBV28 and TRBJ2-1, with 8 bases that match TRBD1. V lost 5 bases and J lost 7; bases outside the gene matches: 19. Germline V gene sequence: CDR1 MDHEN, CDR2 SYDVKM. This CDR3 region has 18 residues. The CDR3 protein is CASSTGGGVRVFRNEQFF. As DNA, the CDR3 is TGTGCCAGCAGTACAGGGGGTGGAGTCCGGGTATTCAGGAATGAGCAGTTCTTC.

The genes are TRBV25-1 and TRBJ2-1; 8 nucleotides agree with TRBD2. Germline values: CDR1 MGHDK, CDR2 SYGVNS. V was clipped by 4 bases and J by 8 bases; unmatched bases: 16. The CDR3 covers 17 residues. Here the CDR3 DNA reads TGTGCCAGCAGTGGGTTCGGGATTGGCGGGAGGCTGCATGAGCAGTTCTTC. Translation gives CASSGFGIGGRLHEQFF.